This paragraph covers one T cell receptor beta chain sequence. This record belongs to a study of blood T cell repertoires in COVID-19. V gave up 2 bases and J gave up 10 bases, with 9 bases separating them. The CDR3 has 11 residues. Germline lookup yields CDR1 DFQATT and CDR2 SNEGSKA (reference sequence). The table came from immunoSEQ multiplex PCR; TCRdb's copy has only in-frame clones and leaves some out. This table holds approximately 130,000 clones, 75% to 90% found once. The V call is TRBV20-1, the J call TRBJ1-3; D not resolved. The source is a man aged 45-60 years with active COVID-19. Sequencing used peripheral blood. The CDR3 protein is CSARRAATIYF. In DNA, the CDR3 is TGCAGTGCTAGAAGAGCCGCAACCATATATTTT.